A single T cell receptor beta chain is shown here with its context. The antigen remains undetermined. The study sequenced cultured CD4+ T cell DNA using the Oncomine TCR Beta short-read assay. TCRdb re-called the PCR reads through MiXCR, storing one row per CDR3 protein. The sample lists approximately 10,000 distinct CDR3 sequences; roughly 70% were seen once. This record comes from a study of vaccination and CD4 T cells after COVID-19. Treatment denoted: roughly 10-day PBMC culture with coronavirus spike peptide pools or control peptides (ViraFEST assay). Germline V lookup: CDR1 DFQATT, CDR2 SNEGSKA (reference sequence). This CDR3 spans 14 amino acids. V was pared by 2 bases and J by 6 bases, with 17 bases between.

V usage is TRBV20-1 and J usage is TRBJ2-7; D possibly uses TRBD1 or TRBD2 (5 bases each). This clonotype was obtained from a human donor who had recovered from COVID-19. The sequenced sample consisted of CD4+ T cells from blood, cultured in vitro. The CDR3 nucleotides read TGCAGTGCTAGATTACCGGGACCGCGCAGCGAGCAGTACTTC. Protein: CSARLPGPRSEQYF.